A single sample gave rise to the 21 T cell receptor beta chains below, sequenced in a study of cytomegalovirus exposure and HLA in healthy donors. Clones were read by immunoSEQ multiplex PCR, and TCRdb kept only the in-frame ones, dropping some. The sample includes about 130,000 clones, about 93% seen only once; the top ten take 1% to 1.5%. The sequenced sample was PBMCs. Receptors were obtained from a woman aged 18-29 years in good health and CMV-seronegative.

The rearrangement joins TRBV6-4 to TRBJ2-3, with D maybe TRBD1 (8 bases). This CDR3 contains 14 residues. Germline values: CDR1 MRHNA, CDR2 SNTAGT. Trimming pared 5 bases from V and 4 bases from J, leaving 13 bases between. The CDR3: CASSPTGGADTQYF. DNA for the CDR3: TGTGCCAGCAGTCCTACAGGGGGGGCAGATACGCAGTATTTT.

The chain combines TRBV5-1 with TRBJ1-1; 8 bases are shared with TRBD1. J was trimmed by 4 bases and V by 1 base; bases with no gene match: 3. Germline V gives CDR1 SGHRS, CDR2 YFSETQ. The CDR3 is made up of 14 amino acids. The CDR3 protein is CASSLKQGVTEAFF. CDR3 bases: TGCGCCAGCAGCTTGAAACAGGGGGTCACTGAAGCTTTCTTT.

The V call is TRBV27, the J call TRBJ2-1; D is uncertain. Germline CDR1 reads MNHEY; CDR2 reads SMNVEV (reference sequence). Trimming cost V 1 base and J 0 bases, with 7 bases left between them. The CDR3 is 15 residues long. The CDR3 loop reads CASSLWASSYNEQFF. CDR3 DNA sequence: TGTGCCAGCAGTTTATGGGCCAGCTCCTACAATGAGCAGTTCTTC.

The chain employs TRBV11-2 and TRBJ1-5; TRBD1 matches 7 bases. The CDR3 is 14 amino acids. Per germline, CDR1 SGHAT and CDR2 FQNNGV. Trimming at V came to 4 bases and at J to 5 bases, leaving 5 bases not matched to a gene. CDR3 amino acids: CASSSGDRDQPQHF. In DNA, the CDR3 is TGTGCCAGCAGCTCCGGGGACAGAGATCAGCCCCAGCATTTT. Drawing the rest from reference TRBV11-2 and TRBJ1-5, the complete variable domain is EAGVAQSPRYKIIEKRQSVAFWCNPISGHATLYWYQQILGQGPKLLIQFQNNGVVDDSQLPKDRFSAERLKGVDSTLKIQPAKLEDSAVYLCASSSGDRDQPQHFGDGTRLSIL.

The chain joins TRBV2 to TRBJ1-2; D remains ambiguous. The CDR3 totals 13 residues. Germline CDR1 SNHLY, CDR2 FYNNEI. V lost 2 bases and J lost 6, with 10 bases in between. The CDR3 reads CASSERVADGYTF. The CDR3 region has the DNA TGTGCCAGCAGTGAACGGGTAGCCGATGGCTACACCTTC.

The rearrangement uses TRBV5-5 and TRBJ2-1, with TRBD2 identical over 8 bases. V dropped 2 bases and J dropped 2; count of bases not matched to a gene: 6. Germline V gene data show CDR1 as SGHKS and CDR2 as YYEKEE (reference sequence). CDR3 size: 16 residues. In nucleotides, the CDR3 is TGTGCCAGCAGCTTATCAGCGGGAGCGACCTACAATGAGCAGTTCTTC. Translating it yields CASSLSAGATYNEQFF.

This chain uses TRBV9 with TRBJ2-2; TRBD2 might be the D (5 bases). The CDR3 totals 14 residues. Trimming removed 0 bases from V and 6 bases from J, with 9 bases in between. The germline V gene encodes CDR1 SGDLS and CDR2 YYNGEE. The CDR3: CASSVAVEAGELFF. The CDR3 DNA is TGTGCCAGCAGCGTAGCGGTGGAGGCCGGGGAGCTGTTTTTT. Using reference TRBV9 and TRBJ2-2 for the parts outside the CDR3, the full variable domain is DSGVTQTPKHLITATGQRVTLRCSPRSGDLSVYWYQQSLDQGLQFLIQYYNGEERAKGNILERFSAQQFPDLHSELNLSSLELGDSALYFCASSVAVEAGELFFGEGSRLTVL.

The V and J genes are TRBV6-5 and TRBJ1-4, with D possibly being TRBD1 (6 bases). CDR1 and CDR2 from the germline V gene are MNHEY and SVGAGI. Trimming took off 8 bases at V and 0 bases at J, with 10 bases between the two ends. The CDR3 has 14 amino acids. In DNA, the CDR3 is TGTGCCAGCCGGGACACCGCAACTAATGAAAAACTGTTTTTT. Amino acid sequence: CASRDTATNEKLFF.

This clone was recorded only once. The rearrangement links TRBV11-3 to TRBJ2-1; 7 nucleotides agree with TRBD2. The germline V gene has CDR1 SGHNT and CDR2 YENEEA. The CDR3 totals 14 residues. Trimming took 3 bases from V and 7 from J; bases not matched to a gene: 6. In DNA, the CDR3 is TGTGCCAGCAGCTTGGCGGGAGAGTATAATGAGCAGTTCTTC. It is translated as CASSLAGEYNEQFF.

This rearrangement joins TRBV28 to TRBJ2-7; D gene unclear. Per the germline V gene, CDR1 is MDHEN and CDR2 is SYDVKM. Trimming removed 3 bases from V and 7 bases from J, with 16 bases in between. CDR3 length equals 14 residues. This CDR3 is CASSFVSGGREQYF. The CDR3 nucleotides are TGTGCCAGCAGTTTTGTCTCGGGTGGAAGGGAGCAGTACTTC.

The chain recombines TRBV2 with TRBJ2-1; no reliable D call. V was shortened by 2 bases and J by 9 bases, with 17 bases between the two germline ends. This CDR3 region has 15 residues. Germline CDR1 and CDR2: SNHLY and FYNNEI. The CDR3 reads CASSELAGITVEQFF. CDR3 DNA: TGTGCCAGCAGTGAATTGGCAGGAATTACGGTTGAGCAGTTCTTC.

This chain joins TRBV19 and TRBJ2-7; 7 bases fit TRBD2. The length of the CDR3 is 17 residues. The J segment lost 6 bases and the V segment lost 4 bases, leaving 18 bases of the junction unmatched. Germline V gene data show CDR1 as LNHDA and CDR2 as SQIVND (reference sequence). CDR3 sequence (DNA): TGTGCCAGTAGTACCCACCCGCCGGGGGGACTATGGAGCGAGCAGTACTTC. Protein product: CASSTHPPGGLWSEQYF.

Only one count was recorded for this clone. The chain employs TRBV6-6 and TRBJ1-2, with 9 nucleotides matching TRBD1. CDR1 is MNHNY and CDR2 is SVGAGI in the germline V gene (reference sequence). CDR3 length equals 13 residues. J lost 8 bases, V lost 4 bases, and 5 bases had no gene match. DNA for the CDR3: TGTGCCAGCAGTTCGGGACAGGGTATCGGCTACACCTTC. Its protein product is CASSSGQGIGYTF.

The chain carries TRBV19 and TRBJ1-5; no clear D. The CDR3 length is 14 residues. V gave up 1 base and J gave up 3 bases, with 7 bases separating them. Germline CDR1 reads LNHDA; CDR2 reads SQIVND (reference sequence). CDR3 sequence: CASSIVILNQPQHF. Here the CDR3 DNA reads TGTGCCAGTAGTATAGTTATCCTCAATCAGCCCCAGCATTTT.

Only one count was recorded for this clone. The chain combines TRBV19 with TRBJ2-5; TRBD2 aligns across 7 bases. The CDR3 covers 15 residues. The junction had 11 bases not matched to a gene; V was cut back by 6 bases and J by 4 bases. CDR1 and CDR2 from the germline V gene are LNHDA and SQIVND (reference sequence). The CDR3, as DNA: TGTGCCAGTAGCCAACGGGGGGACTACAGAGAGACCCAGTACTTC. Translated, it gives CASSQRGDYRETQYF.

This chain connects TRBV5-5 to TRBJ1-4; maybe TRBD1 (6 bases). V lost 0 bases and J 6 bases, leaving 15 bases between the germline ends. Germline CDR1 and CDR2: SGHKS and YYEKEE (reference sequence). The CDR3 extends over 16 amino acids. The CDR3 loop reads CASSLELEQGYEKLFF. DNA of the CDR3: TGTGCCAGCAGCTTGGAGTTGGAACAGGGATATGAAAAACTGTTTTTT.

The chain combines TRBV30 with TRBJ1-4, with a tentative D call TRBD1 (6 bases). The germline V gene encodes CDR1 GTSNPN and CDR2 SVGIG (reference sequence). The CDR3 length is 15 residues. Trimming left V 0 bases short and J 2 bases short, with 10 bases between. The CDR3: CAWSVFGGTNEKLFF. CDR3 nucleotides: TGTGCCTGGAGTGTATTTGGGGGCACTAATGAAAAACTGTTTTTT.

The DNA of the CDR3 is TGTGCCAGTAGTATAGGGCGGGTATCAGATACGCAGTATTTT. Translation: CASSIGRVSDTQYF. The chain carries TRBV19 and TRBJ2-3; D perhaps matches TRBD2 (5 bases). Trimming took off 1 base at V and 4 bases at J, with 9 bases between the two ends. Germline CDR1 and CDR2: LNHDA and SQIVND (reference sequence). This CDR3 spans 14 amino acids.

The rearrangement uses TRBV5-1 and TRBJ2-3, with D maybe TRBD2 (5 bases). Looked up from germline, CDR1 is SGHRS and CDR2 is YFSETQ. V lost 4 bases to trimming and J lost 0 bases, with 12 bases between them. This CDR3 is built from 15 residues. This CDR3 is CASSGGNPSTDTQYF. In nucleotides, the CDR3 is TGCGCCAGCAGCGGAGGCAATCCTAGCACAGATACGCAGTATTTT.

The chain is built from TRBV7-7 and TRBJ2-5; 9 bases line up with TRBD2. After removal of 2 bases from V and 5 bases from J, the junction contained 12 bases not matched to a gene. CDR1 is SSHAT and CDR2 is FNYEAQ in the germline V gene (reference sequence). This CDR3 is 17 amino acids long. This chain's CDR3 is CASSLSLAGTLPETQYF. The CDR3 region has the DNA TGTGCCAGCAGCTTATCCCTAGCGGGGACCCTACCCGAGACCCAGTACTTC.

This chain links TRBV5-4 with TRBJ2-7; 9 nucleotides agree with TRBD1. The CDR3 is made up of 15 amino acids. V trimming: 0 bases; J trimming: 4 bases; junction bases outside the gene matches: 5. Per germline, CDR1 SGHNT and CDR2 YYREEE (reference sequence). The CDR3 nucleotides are TGTGCCAGCAGCTTGGGACAGGGGGGCGGGTACGAGCAGTACTTC. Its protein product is CASSLGQGGGYEQYF.